The present TCR beta chain was sequenced within a study of cytomegalovirus exposure and HLA in healthy donors. Across the study: The study placed around 80% of its roughly 410 genotyped donors in the Caucasian-associated ancestry cluster. The study's findings and limits: By HLA locus, TCR association rates varied in a later analysis, with DRB1 showing the most and HLA-C the fewest.

The PCR contained 60 Vbeta and 13 Jbeta primers. This table comes from immunoSEQ multiplex PCR, and its TCRdb copy is limited to in-frame clones, with some not included. The sample lists roughly 100,000 clones, over 80% occurring once. As concerns this clone: Its target is not known. Additional DNA sequences in this sample encode the identical CDR3.

The clonotype was recovered from a man between 18 and 29 years old in good health and CMV-seronegative. The sample was PBMCs.

CDR3 bases: TGCAGCGTTTTAACAGATACGCAGTATTTT. As protein: CSVLTDTQYF. The V gene is TRBV29-1, the J gene TRBJ2-3; D remains ambiguous. Germline assignment: CDR1 SQVTM and CDR2 ANQGSEA. The CDR3 covers 10 residues. The ends were cut back, 5 bases at V and 3 bases at J, with 3 bases in the middle.